Reported below is one T cell receptor beta chain. The antigen is unknown. This sample was included in a study of T cells in localized non-small cell lung cancer. Points from the study as a whole: Because researchers sequenced only one region of the tumor, heterogeneity is still possible. With higher T cell density in blood came longer overall survival. Uninvolved adjacent lung had higher T cell clonality than tumor and all other tissues. Adjacent lung was found to contain a median approximately 60 of the top 100 tumor clones.

Sequencing was performed with immunoSEQ multiplex PCR; in TCRdb, only in-frame clones are kept and a portion is missing. The sample yields almost 35,000 clones, 93% seen once. The source of this sequence is a female donor of 60 years or more with stage I lung adenocarcinoma. The sequenced sample was peripheral blood, obtained before any cancer treatment.

The CDR3 is CASRTTGQASGNTIYF. The CDR3, as DNA: TGTGCCAGTAGAACCACCGGACAGGCCTCTGGAAACACCATATATTTT. The rearrangement joins TRBV19 to TRBJ1-3; TRBD1 aligns across 7 bases. This CDR3 region has 16 residues. CDR1 and CDR2 from the germline V gene are LNHDA and SQIVND (reference sequence). The J segment lost 0 bases and the V segment lost 6 bases, leaving 8 bases of the junction unmatched.